The 11 T cell receptor beta chains below were found in one sample sequenced in a study of blood T cells in healthy people across ages. The second PCR ran roughly 6 to 11 cycles with a sample-barcoded 5' primer and J-beta primers. TCRdb processed the 5' RACE reads anew with MiXCR; each CDR3 protein has one entry. The table lists over 700,000 distinct CDR3 sequences, roughly 50% of them singletons. Sequencing was carried out using blood. The receptor source for this set is a man older than 75 in good health.

This clonotype was seen a handful of times. The rearrangement uses TRBV10-3 and TRBJ2-3, with 9 nucleotides matching TRBD2. The V segment lost 0 bases and the J segment 6 bases; nucleotides outside the gene matches: 7. Germline-derived CDR1 and CDR2 are ENHRY and SYGVKD. The CDR3 length is 16 residues. For the CDR3, the DNA is TGTGCCATCAGTGAGTCCGTAGCGGGAGAGGGGGATACGCAGTATTTT. Encoded protein: CAISESVAGEGDTQYF.

This chain connects TRBV20-1 to TRBJ2-3, with TRBD2 matching 10 bases. CDR1 is DFQATT and CDR2 is SNEGSKA in the germline V gene (reference sequence). The CDR3 has 16 residues. V was pared by 0 bases and J by 14 bases, with 17 bases of the junction left unmatched. CDR3 residues: CSARDRVLAGARDAYF. The CDR3 region has the DNA TGCAGTGCTAGAGATCGAGTCCTAGCGGGAGCAAGAGACGCGTATTTT.

The CDR3 nucleotides are TGTGCCATCAGTGAGTTGGCCGGGAGCCCCACAGATACGCAGTATTTT. Translated, it gives CAISELAGSPTDTQYF. The rearrangement uses TRBV10-3 and TRBJ2-3; TRBD2 is a possible D gene (6 bases). Trimming left V 1 base short and J 2 bases short, with 13 bases between. The CDR3 loop spans 16 amino acids. From germline, CDR1 is ENHRY and CDR2 SYGVKD.

A few counts support this clonotype. The V and J genes are TRBV12-3 or TRBV12-4 and TRBJ2-6; TRBD1 agrees at 7 bases. The ends lost 5 bases at V and 2 bases at J; junction bases unmatched: 0. The CDR3 loop spans 14 amino acids. The CDR3 protein is CASSGQAGANVLTF. The CDR3 nucleotides are TGTGCCAGCAGTGGACAGGCTGGGGCCAACGTCCTGACTTTC.

This chain uses TRBV6-6 with TRBJ2-7; no clear D gene. The better agreement between TRBJ2-5 and the DNA end casts doubt on the J call. This CDR3 has 12 residues. Germline lookup yields CDR1 MNHNY and CDR2 SVGAGI (reference sequence). CDR3 residues: CASSGFGETQYF. Here the CDR3 DNA reads TGTGCCAGCAGCGGCTTTGGAGAGACCCAGTACTTC.

The chain employs TRBV28 and TRBJ2-1; 13 bases line up with TRBD2. The CDR3 runs 15 residues. With V trimmed by 2 bases and J by 14 bases, 9 bases remained unmatched. Germline CDR1 is MDHEN and CDR2 is SYDVKM. The CDR3: CASSLRGLAGLREFF. The CDR3 coding sequence is TGTGCCAGCAGTTTAAGGGGACTAGCGGGACTCCGGGAGTTCTTC.

The V gene is TRBV4-3, the J gene TRBJ2-5; D call uncertain. TRBJ2-7 explains the end of the DNA better; the J call may be wrong. The germline CDR1 and CDR2 sequences are LGHNA and YSLEER. CDR3 length equals 15 residues. The CDR3 nucleotides read TGCGCCAGCAGCCAAGAACCTGGGCCAGTCTACGAGCAGTACTTC. Its translation: CASSQEPGPVYEQYF.

V gene TRBV9 combines with J gene TRBJ2-1; 11 nucleotides line up with TRBD2. CDR1 and CDR2 from the germline V gene are SGDLS and YYNGEE. The CDR3 spans 19 residues. The ends lost 3 bases at V and 3 bases at J; junction bases unmatched: 14. Written as DNA, the CDR3 is TGTGCCAGCAGCGGCCGACAGGGTAGCGGGAGGGCTCTCTACAATGAGCAGTTCTTC. Its translation: CASSGRQGSGRALYNEQFF.

The chain uses TRBV27 and TRBJ1-4, with 9 bases fitting TRBD1. The CDR3 length is 19 residues. J gave up 4 bases and V 6 bases, and 18 bases lay outside the gene matches. The germline V gene encodes CDR1 MNHEY and CDR2 SMNVEV (reference sequence). The CDR3, as DNA: TGTGCCAGCAGCTTAATCGGACAGGGGCGTATATCTCTTAATGAAAAACTGTTTTTT. Protein sequence: CASSLIGQGRISLNEKLFF.

V is TRBV6-5 and J is TRBJ1-2; D unresolved. V gave up 0 bases and J gave up 3 bases, with 11 bases separating them. Germline V gene data show CDR1 as MNHEY and CDR2 as SVGAGI. There are 15 residues in the CDR3. Written as DNA, the CDR3 is TGTGCCAGCAGTTACTCGGCCCCAAGGGACTATGGCTACACCTTC. This codes for CASSYSAPRDYGYTF.

This clonotype has only one observation. The chain joins TRBV7-2 to TRBJ2-5; D is unresolved. This CDR3 spans 14 amino acids. In germline, CDR1 is SGHTA, CDR2 FQGNSA. Trimming took 3 bases from V and 4 from J, leaving 12 bases between them. The chain's CDR3 is CASSFGPVPETQYF. The CDR3 region has the DNA TGTGCCAGCAGCTTCGGACCGGTTCCAGAGACCCAGTACTTC.